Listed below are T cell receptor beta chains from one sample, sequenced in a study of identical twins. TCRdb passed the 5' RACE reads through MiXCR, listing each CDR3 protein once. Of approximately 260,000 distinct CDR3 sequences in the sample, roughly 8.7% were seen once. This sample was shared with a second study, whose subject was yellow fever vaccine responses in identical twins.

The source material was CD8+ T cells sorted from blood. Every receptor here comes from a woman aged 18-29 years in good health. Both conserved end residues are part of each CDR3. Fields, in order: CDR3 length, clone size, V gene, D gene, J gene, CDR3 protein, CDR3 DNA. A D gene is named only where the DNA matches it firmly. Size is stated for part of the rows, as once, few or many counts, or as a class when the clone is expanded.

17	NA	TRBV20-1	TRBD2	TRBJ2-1	CSARSGTSGATYNEQFF	TGCAGTGCTAGATCCGGGACTAGCGGAGCTACATACAATGAGCAGTTCTTC
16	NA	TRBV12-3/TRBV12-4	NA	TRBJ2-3	CASSLWAGYNTDTQYF	TGTGCCAGCAGTTTATGGGCGGGGTATAACACAGATACGCAGTATTTT
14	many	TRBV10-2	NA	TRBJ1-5	CASSEGASNQPQHF	TGCGCCAGCAGTGAGGGGGCTAGCAATCAGCCCCAGCATTTT
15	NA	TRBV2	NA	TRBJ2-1	CASREGTPGYNEQFF	TGTGCCAGCAGGGAAGGGACCCCAGGCTACAATGAGCAGTTCTTC
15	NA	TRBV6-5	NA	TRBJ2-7	CASSYSSRQTYEQYF	TGTGCCAGCAGTTACTCTTCAAGACAGACCTACGAGCAGTACTTC
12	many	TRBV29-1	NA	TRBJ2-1	CSVVGRVNEQFF	TGCAGCGTTGTAGGCAGGGTTAATGAGCAGTTCTTC
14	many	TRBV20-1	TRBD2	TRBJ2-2	CSARDRGVAGELFF	TGCAGTGCTAGAGATCGGGGGGTAGCCGGGGAGCTGTTTTTT
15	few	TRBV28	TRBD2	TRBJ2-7	CASSFSGGASYEQYF	TGTGCCAGCAGTTTTAGCGGGGGAGCCTCCTACGAGCAGTACTTC
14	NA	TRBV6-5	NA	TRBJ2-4	CASSYGPDGNIQYF	TGTGCCAGCAGTTATGGCCCGGATGGTAACATTCAGTACTTC
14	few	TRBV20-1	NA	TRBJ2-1	CSARVRSSYNEQFF	TGCAGTGCTAGGGTTAGGAGCTCCTACAATGAGCAGTTCTTC